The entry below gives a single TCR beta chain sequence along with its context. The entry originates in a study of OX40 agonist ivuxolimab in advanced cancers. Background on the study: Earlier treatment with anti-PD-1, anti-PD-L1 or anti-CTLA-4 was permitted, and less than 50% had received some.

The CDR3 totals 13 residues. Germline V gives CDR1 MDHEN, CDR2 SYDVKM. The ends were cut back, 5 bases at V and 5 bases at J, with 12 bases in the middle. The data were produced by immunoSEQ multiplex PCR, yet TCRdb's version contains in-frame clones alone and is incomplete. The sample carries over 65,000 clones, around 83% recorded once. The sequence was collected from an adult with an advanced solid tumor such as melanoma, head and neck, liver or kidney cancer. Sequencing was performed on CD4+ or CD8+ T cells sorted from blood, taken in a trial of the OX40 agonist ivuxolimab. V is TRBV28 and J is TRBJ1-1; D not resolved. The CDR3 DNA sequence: TGTGCCAGCAGTCGACCGAGCGGAACTGAAGCTTTCTTT. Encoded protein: CASSRPSGTEAFF.